The 10 T cell receptor beta chains presented below share a single source sample, sequenced in a study of T-cell memory formation after mild COVID-19. Each CDR3 protein is one row after TCRdb ran MiXCR on the 5' RACE reads. The sample has 350,000 or so distinct CDR3 sequences, 10% to 15% seen once. The sample taken for sequencing was PBMCs or a T cell subset sorted from them (not recorded which). These receptors all stem from a man between 18 and 35 years old who had mild COVID-19 (a few samples of this study predate the infection). Cell type and time point are not known.

The genes are TRBV9 and TRBJ1-1, with D maybe TRBD1 (5 bases). This CDR3 spans 15 amino acids. CDR1 is SGDLS and CDR2 is YYNGEE in the germline V gene. V was shortened by 3 bases and J by 4 bases, with 16 bases between the two germline ends. CDR3 nucleotide sequence: TGTGCCAGCAGCGCCTCGCCGGGACGCGGCACTGAAGCTTTCTTT. Its protein product is CASSASPGRGTEAFF.

J is TRBJ2-7 and V is TRBV5-1; no reliable D call. Trimming shortened V by 1 base and J by 1 base, and 9 bases separated the two germline ends. Germline V gives CDR1 SGHRS, CDR2 YFSETQ. This CDR3 has 14 residues. Here the CDR3 DNA reads TGCGCCAGCAGCTTGTACAGACCGTCCTACGAGCAGTACTTC. As protein: CASSLYRPSYEQYF. The complete variable domain, with remaining parts taken from reference TRBV5-1 and TRBJ2-7, reads KAGVTQTPRYLIKTRGQQVTLSCSPISGHRSVSWYQQTPGQGLQFLFEYFSETQRNKGNFPGRFSGRQFSNSRSEMNVSTLELGDSALYLCASSLYRPSYEQYFGPGTRLTVT.

This chain joins TRBV7-9 and TRBJ1-1; D gene unclear. V lost 5 bases and J lost 9, with 19 bases in between. Germline lookup yields CDR1 SEHNR and CDR2 FQNEAQ (reference sequence). The CDR3 has 14 amino acids. The CDR3 sequence: CASSLSLSLSKAFF. CDR3 sequence (DNA): TGTGCCAGCAGCCTGAGCCTATCTCTCTCGAAAGCTTTCTTT.

Many counts were recorded for this clonotype. The V and J genes are TRBV5-1 and TRBJ2-3, with 11 bases matching TRBD2. This CDR3 has 18 residues. V shed 0 bases and J 1 base; nucleotides not matched to a gene: 7. CDR1 is SGHRS, CDR2 YFSETQ, per germline. CDR3 bases: TGCGCCAGCAGCTTGGCCCTAGCGGGGGGTCCTGGCACAGATACGCAGTATTTT. Translating gives CASSLALAGGPGTDTQYF.

This clonotype occurred a few times. This chain links TRBV29-1 with TRBJ1-5; no firm D call. CDR1 is SQVTM and CDR2 is ANQGSEA in the germline V gene. The CDR3 loop spans 13 amino acids. With 5 bases removed from V and 3 bases from J, the gap between germline ends came to 11 bases. The CDR3 sequence is CSVSEGYNQPQHF. In DNA, the CDR3 is TGCAGCGTTTCTGAAGGGTACAATCAGCCCCAGCATTTT.

The chain recombines TRBV28 with TRBJ2-3, with 13 nucleotides matching TRBD2. Germline V gene data show CDR1 as MDHEN and CDR2 as SYDVKM. This CDR3 has 15 residues. Trimming at V came to 8 bases and at J to 6 bases, leaving 8 bases not matched to a gene. The CDR3 DNA is TGTGCCAGCCCCCCACTAGCGGGGGGGCTGGATACGCAGTATTTT. This codes for CASPPLAGGLDTQYF.

The gene calls are TRBV7-9 and TRBJ1-5; D gene unclear. Germline CDR1 is SEHNR and CDR2 is FQNEAQ (reference sequence). Trimming shortened V by 5 bases and J by 3 bases, and 14 bases separated the two germline ends. The CDR3 extends over 15 amino acids. DNA of the CDR3: TGTGCCAGCAGCCAAGGTGCAGAGTTCAATCAGCCCCAGCATTTT. This gives the protein CASSQGAEFNQPQHF. The complete variable domain, with remaining parts taken from reference TRBV7-9 and TRBJ1-5, reads DTGVSQNPRHKITKRGQNVTFRCDPISEHNRLYWYRQTLGQGPEFLTYFQNEAQLEKSRLLSDRFSAERPKGSFSTLEIQRTEQGDSAMYLCASSQGAEFNQPQHFGDGTRLSIL.

This rearrangement joins TRBV20-1 to TRBJ2-2, with 12 bases fitting TRBD1. CDR3 length: 18 residues. Germline V gives CDR1 DFQATT, CDR2 SNEGSKA (reference sequence). V shed 3 bases, J shed 0 bases, and the junction held 8 bases outside the gene matches. CDR3 residues: CSASPGQGALSNTGELFF. The CDR3 region has the DNA TGCAGTGCTAGTCCGGGACAGGGGGCTCTCTCGAACACCGGGGAGCTGTTTTTT.

The chain recombines TRBV19 with TRBJ1-2, with D maybe TRBD1 (6 bases). This CDR3 region has 15 residues. With 0 bases removed from V and 4 bases from J, the gap between germline ends came to 12 bases. Per germline, CDR1 LNHDA and CDR2 SQIVND (reference sequence). CDR3 in DNA: TGTGCCAGTAGTATAGAGGGGGGGCCGAGCTATGGCTACACCTTC. This translates into CASSIEGGPSYGYTF.

The genes are TRBV2 and TRBJ2-6; D unclear. CDR3 length: 14 amino acids. Germline V gene data show CDR1 as SNHLY and CDR2 as FYNNEI. Trimming stripped 10 bases from V and 0 bases from J, with 10 bases between. The CDR3: CAIVLDSGANVLTF. For the CDR3, the DNA is TGTGCCATCGTGCTGGACTCTGGGGCCAACGTCCTGACTTTC.